The source of this TCR beta chain is a study of T-cell reconstitution after alpha-beta-depleted transplantation in children. Unique molecular identifiers were incorporated into the prepared TCRbeta library. MiXCR, run by TCRdb on the PCR reads, gives a single entry per CDR3 protein. The sample has about 360,000 distinct CDR3 sequences, 10% to 15% seen once; the top ten hold approximately 4.2%. Only a few counts were recorded for this clonotype. The V end was cut by 0 bases, the J end by 8 bases, with 23 bases between. The CDR3 length is 19 residues. Looked up from germline, CDR1 is WSHSY and CDR2 is SAAADI.

The source was PBMCs, collected from the stem cell graft. The chain uses TRBV10-2 and TRBJ1-6; no clear D gene. This sequence originates from a human donor who donated a stem cell graft to a child with Fanconi anemia. The CDR3, as DNA: TGCGCCAGCAGTGAGTCGAATATGGAGAATCGCCCCATAGATTCACCCCTCCACTTT. This encodes CASSESNMENRPIDSPLHF.